The present T cell receptor beta chain was sequenced within a study of blood T cell repertoires in COVID-19. The wider study: Samples came from the United States, Italy and Spain, spanning acute and convalescent COVID-19. T cells, B-cell-depleted T cells, or PBMCs provided the cDNA or gDNA that served as material.

Original processing notes: Amplification of reference gene primers was used by the study to estimate nucleated cell counts. Profiled with immunoSEQ multiplex PCR; TCRdb holds only in-frame clones, not every one. V and J calls and clone size are copied from that table; D and trimming were computed from the DNA. This table holds 90,000 or so clones, around 86% found once. The CDR3 loop spans 13 amino acids. Per the germline V gene, CDR1 is SQVTM and CDR2 is ANQGSEA. The ends lost 7 bases at V and 1 base at J; junction bases unmatched: 4. The J gene is TRBJ1-1, the V gene TRBV29-1; 9 bases fit TRBD1. This TCR was recovered from a woman between 70 and 85 years old with acute or convalescent COVID-19. The specimen sequenced was peripheral blood. CDR3 coding DNA: TGCAGCGCCTTGACAGGGGGGAACACTGAAGCTTTCTTT. Translated, it gives CSALTGGNTEAFF.